Listed here are 18 T cell receptor beta chains from one sample, sequenced in a study of blood T cell repertoires in COVID-19. Method: immunoSEQ multiplex PCR; TCRdb's copy keeps in-frame clones and lacks some. The data hold fewer than 350,000 clones, with around 88% observed a single time. The specimen was peripheral blood. The receptor set was obtained from a woman aged 25 to 45 who had recovered from COVID-19.

The chain carries TRBV5-5 and TRBJ1-2; D gene uncertain. V lost 0 bases and J 2 bases, leaving 5 bases between the germline ends. Germline V gene sequence: CDR1 SGHKS, CDR2 YYEKEE (reference sequence). CDR3 size: 13 residues. For the CDR3, the DNA is TGTGCCAGCAGCTTGGAACTGAACTATGGCTACACCTTC. Translating gives CASSLELNYGYTF.

V gene TRBV24-1 combines with J gene TRBJ2-3; 9 nucleotides agree with TRBD1. After removal of 4 bases from V and 3 bases from J, the junction contained 10 bases not matched to a gene. Germline assignment: CDR1 KGHDR and CDR2 SFDVKD. CDR3 length: 17 residues. This CDR3 reads CATSEAGQGFGTDTQYF. DNA for the CDR3: TGTGCCACCAGTGAGGCGGGACAGGGCTTTGGGACAGATACGCAGTATTTT.

This chain uses TRBV7-2 with TRBJ1-1; D is possibly TRBD1 (6 bases). Trimming pared 6 bases from V and 1 base from J, leaving 12 bases between. The germline CDR1 and CDR2 sequences are SGHTA and FQGNSA. The CDR3 spans 14 residues. The CDR3 loop reads CASSPTGRNTEAFF. For the CDR3, the DNA is TGTGCCAGCAGTCCGACAGGACGGAACACTGAAGCTTTCTTT.

V is TRBV5-4 and J is TRBJ2-2, with D uncertain. CDR1 and CDR2 from the germline V gene are SGHNT and YYREEE (reference sequence). CDR3 length: 14 residues. V lost 1 base and J 1 base, leaving 5 bases between the germline ends. CDR3 region: CASSLWRNTGELFF. In DNA, the CDR3 is TGTGCCAGCAGCTTGTGGAGGAACACCGGGGAGCTGTTTTTT. The full variable domain, rest sourced from reference TRBV5-4 and TRBJ2-2, is ETGVTQSPTHLIKTRGQQVTLRCSSQSGHNTVSWYQQALGQGPQFIFQYYREEENGRGNFPPRFSGLQFPNYSSELNVNALELDDSALYLCASSLWRNTGELFFGEGSRLTVL.

The V call is TRBV19, the J call TRBJ2-1; 10 nucleotides align to TRBD2. V shed 2 bases, J shed 6 bases, and the junction held 4 bases outside the gene matches. The CDR3 is made up of 15 amino acids. The germline V gene has CDR1 LNHDA and CDR2 SQIVND (reference sequence). The DNA of the CDR3 is TGTGCCAGTAGTATATCTAGCGGGAGTCTCAATGAGCAGTTCTTC. It yields the protein CASSISSGSLNEQFF.

CDR3 sequence (DNA): TGTGCCAGCAGCTCTGGACATTTCACTGAAGCTTTCTTT. The encoded protein is CASSSGHFTEAFF. The J gene is TRBJ1-1, the V gene TRBV5-4, with a tentative D call TRBD1 (5 bases). Trimming left V 3 bases short and J 4 bases short, with 10 bases between. The CDR3 is 13 residues long. From germline, CDR1 is SGHNT and CDR2 YYREEE (reference sequence).

The chain joins TRBV5-6 to TRBJ2-7, with 9 bases aligning to TRBD1. V trimming: 3 bases; J trimming: 4 bases; junction bases outside the gene matches: 8. The CDR3 consists of 15 residues. CDR1 is SGHDT and CDR2 is YYEEEE in the germline V gene. The CDR3 region is CASSWGRDRAYEQYF. The CDR3 DNA sequence: TGTGCCAGCAGCTGGGGCCGGGACAGGGCGTACGAGCAGTACTTC.

The chain is built from TRBV6-5 and TRBJ2-7; no firm D call. The CDR3 runs to 13 residues. CDR1 MNHEY and CDR2 SVGAGI come from the germline V gene. V was clipped by 0 bases and J by 3 bases, with 6 bases between them. CDR3 region: CASSYSFGYEQYF. DNA for the CDR3: TGTGCCAGCAGTTACTCGTTCGGCTACGAGCAGTACTTC.

The rearrangement uses TRBV5-1 and TRBJ1-2; D possibly corresponds to TRBD1 (6 bases). Germline assignment: CDR1 SGHRS and CDR2 YFSETQ. The length of the CDR3 is 14 residues. Trimming took 2 bases from V and 8 from J, leaving 16 bases between them. The CDR3 DNA follows: TGCGCCAGCAGCTTCGGACAGCGATCGGGAGGCTACACCTTC. Its protein product is CASSFGQRSGGYTF.

The chain recombines TRBV28 with TRBJ2-1, with 8 bases aligning to TRBD1. The CDR3 runs 14 residues. Losses at the gene ends were 6 bases for V and 8 bases for J; bases not matched to a gene: 9. Germline CDR1 is MDHEN and CDR2 is SYDVKM. The CDR3 DNA follows: TGTGCCAGCAGGGGGACAGGATCGGTCCATGAGCAGTTCTTC. Its translation: CASRGTGSVHEQFF.

The rearrangement links TRBV6-4 to TRBJ1-5, with TRBD1 as a possible D gene (6 bases). The CDR3 is 14 amino acids. Trimming left V 0 bases short and J 4 bases short, with 7 bases between. Germline V lookup: CDR1 MRHNA, CDR2 SNTAGT. The CDR3: CASSDSDSNQPQHF. Written as DNA, the CDR3 is TGTGCCAGCAGTGACTCGGACAGTAATCAGCCCCAGCATTTT.

CDR3: CASSEPVSGRAVGELFF. The DNA of the CDR3 is TGTGCCAGCAGTGAACCAGTCAGCGGGAGGGCCGTCGGGGAGCTGTTTTTT. The rearrangement links TRBV28 to TRBJ2-2; 10 nucleotides line up with TRBD2. With V trimmed by 5 bases and J by 7 bases, 13 bases remained unmatched. The CDR3 runs 17 residues. Germline V gene sequence: CDR1 MDHEN, CDR2 SYDVKM.

The chain uses TRBV27 and TRBJ2-4; 13 nucleotides agree with TRBD2. CDR3 size: 18 residues. J was trimmed by 1 base and V by 6 bases; bases with no gene match: 9. Germline values: CDR1 MNHEY, CDR2 SMNVEV (reference sequence). This CDR3 reads CASSRTSGRLKAKNIQYF. CDR3 sequence (DNA): TGTGCCAGCAGCCGGACTAGCGGGAGATTGAAGGCCAAAAACATTCAGTACTTC.

The V call is TRBV28, the J call TRBJ1-4; no firm D call. With 6 bases removed from V and 5 bases from J, the gap between germline ends came to 7 bases. CDR3 length: 12 residues. CDR1 and CDR2 (germline): MDHEN, SYDVKM. The CDR3 nucleotides read TGTGCCAGCAGCCAGGTCAATGAAAAACTGTTTTTT. It translates to CASSQVNEKLFF.

This rearrangement joins TRBV7-9 to TRBJ2-7, with 7 bases fitting TRBD1. The CDR3 spans 12 residues. Losses at the gene ends were 7 bases for V and 2 bases for J; bases not matched to a gene: 2. Per germline, CDR1 SEHNR and CDR2 FQNEAQ (reference sequence). The CDR3 here is CASTDRAYEQYF. The CDR3 nucleotides read TGTGCCAGCACCGACAGGGCCTACGAGCAGTACTTC. Supplemented by reference TRBV7-9 and TRBJ2-7, the full variable domain reads DTGVSQNPRHKITKRGQNVTFRCDPISEHNRLYWYRQTLGQGPEFLTYFQNEAQLEKSRLLSDRFSAERPKGSFSTLEIQRTEQGDSAMYLCASTDRAYEQYFGPGTRLTVT.

J is TRBJ1-1 and V is TRBV27; 7 nucleotides align to TRBD1. The CDR3 consists of 11 residues. Trimming at V came to 6 bases and at J to 7 bases, leaving 2 bases not matched to a gene. The V gene's germline CDR1 is MNHEY and CDR2 SMNVEV (reference sequence). The CDR3 spells CASRTGLEAFF. For the CDR3, the DNA is TGTGCCAGCAGGACAGGGCTTGAAGCTTTCTTT.

The chain links TRBV5-8 to TRBJ1-5; no firm D call. This CDR3 region has 15 residues. Germline CDR1 and CDR2: SGHTS and YDEGEE. V was trimmed by 0 bases and J by 0 bases, leaving 7 bases between them. The CDR3 DNA follows: TGTGCCAGCAGCTTGGGGCAGAATAGCAATCAGCCCCAGCATTTT. It is translated as CASSLGQNSNQPQHF.

The V and J genes are TRBV7-9 and TRBJ2-7, with 15 bases that match TRBD2. Germline CDR1 is SEHNR and CDR2 is FQNEAQ (reference sequence). This CDR3 contains 19 residues. Trimming cost V 5 bases and J 1 base; bases outside gene matches: 12. The CDR3 region is CASSGWTSGRAEVSYEQYF. CDR3 nucleotides: TGTGCCAGCAGCGGCTGGACTAGCGGGAGGGCCGAGGTTTCCTACGAGCAGTACTTC.